The 2 T cell receptor beta chains below all came from one sample that was sequenced in a study of Siglec-9 on CD8 T cells in melanoma. The repertoire was sequenced with immunoSEQ multiplex PCR; TCRdb's copy has only in-frame clones and lacks some. Here the sample spans over 30,000 clones, 84% being singletons. Sequenced material: Siglec-9- CD8+ T cells sorted from blood. These TCRs come from a human donor in good health.

This clone was found once. CDR3 coding DNA: TGTGCCAGCAGCGAAGGGACGGCGGCTAGCTACACCTTC. It specifies CASSEGTAASYTF. The chain joins TRBV11-3 to TRBJ1-2, with TRBD1 as a possible D gene (5 bases). Germline-derived CDR1 and CDR2 are SGHNT and YENEEA. V gave up 5 bases and J gave up 9 bases, with 16 bases separating them. The CDR3 totals 13 residues.

The chain is built from TRBV19 and TRBJ1-1, with D perhaps matching TRBD1 (5 bases). V dropped 5 bases and J dropped 2 bases, with 9 bases sitting between them. This CDR3 is built from 13 residues. The V gene's germline CDR1 is LNHDA and CDR2 SQIVND (reference sequence). The CDR3 DNA follows: TGTGCCAGTAGTGCCGGGGGAAACACTGAAGCTTTCTTT. Its translation: CASSAGGNTEAFF.